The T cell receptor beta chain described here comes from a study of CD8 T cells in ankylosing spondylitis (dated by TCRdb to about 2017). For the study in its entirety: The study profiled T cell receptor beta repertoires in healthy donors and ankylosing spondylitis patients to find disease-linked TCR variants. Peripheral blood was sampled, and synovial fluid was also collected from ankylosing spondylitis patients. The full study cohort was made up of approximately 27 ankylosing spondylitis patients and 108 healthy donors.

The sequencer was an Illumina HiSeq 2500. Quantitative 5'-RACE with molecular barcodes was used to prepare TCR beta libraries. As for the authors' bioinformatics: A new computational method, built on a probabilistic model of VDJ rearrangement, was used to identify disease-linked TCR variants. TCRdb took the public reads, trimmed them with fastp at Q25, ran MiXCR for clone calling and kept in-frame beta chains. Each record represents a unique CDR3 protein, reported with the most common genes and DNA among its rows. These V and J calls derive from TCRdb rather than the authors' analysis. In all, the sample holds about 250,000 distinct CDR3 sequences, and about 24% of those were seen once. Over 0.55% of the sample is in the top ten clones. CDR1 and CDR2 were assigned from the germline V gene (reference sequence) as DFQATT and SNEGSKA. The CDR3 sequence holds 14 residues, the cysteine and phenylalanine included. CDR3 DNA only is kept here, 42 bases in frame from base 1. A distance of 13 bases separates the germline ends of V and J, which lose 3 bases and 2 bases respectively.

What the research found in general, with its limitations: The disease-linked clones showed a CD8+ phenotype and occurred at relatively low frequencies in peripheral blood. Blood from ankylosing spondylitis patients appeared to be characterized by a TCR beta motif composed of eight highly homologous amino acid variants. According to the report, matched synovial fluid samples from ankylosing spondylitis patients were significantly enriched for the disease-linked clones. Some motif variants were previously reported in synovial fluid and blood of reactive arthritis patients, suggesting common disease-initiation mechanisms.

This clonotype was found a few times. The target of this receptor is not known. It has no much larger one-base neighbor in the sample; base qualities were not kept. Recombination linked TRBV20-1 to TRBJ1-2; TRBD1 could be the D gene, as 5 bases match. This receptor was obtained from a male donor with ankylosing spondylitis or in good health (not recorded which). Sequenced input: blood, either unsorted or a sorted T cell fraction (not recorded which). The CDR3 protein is CSARPNTGNYGYTF. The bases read TGCAGTGCTAGGCCCAATACAGGAAACTATGGCTACACCTTC.